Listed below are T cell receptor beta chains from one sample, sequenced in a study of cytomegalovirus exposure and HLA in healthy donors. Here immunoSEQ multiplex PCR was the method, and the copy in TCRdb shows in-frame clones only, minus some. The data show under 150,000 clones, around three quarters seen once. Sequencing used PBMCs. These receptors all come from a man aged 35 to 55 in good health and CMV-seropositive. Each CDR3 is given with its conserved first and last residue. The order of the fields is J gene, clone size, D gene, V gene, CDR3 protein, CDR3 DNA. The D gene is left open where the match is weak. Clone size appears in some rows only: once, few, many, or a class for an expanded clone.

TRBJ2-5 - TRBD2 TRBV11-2 CASSRRASGMGQGETQYF TGTGCCAGCAGCCGTAGGGCTAGCGGGATGGGACAAGGGGAGACCCAGTACTTC
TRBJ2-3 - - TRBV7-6 CASSLAVQNTQYF TGTGCCAGCAGCTTAGCGGTTCAGAATACGCAGTATTTT
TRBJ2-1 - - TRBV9 CASSSQWYNEQFF TGTGCCAGCAGCTCACAGTGGTACAATGAGCAGTTCTTC
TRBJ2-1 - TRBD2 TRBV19 CASSRDYQTNEQFF TGTGCCAGTAGTAGGGACTATCAAACGAATGAGCAGTTCTTC
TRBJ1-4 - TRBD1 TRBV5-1 CASSGGQGASEKLFF TGCGCCAGCAGCGGCGGACAGGGGGCATCAGAAAAACTGTTTTTT
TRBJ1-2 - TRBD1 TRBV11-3 CASSSQGENGYTF TGTGCCAGCAGCTCTCAGGGGGAAAATGGCTACACCTTC
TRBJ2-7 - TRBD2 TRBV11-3 CASSLSRGSNYEQYF TGTGCCAGCAGCTTATCGCGCGGGAGTAACTACGAGCAGTACTTC
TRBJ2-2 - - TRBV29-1 CSVVVPGIYTGELFF TGCAGCGTTGTTGTTCCCGGGATTTATACCGGGGAGCTGTTTTTT
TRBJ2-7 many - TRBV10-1 CAAPRARSSYEQYF TGCGCCGCACCCAGGGCCAGATCCTCCTACGAGCAGTACTTC
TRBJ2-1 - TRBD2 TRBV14 CASSLTVLAGGYNEQFF TGTGCCAGCAGCCTCACCGTACTAGCGGGAGGGTACAATGAGCAGTTCTTC
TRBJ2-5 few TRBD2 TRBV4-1 CASSPSGSETQYF TGCGCCAGCAGCCCTAGCGGGAGTGAGACCCAGTACTTC
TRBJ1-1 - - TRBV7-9 CASSLYLNTEAFF TGTGCCAGCAGCTTATATCTGAACACTGAAGCTTTCTTT
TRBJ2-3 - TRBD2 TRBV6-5 CASSPRGRARDTQYF TGTGCCAGCAGTCCACGGGGGAGGGCCAGAGATACGCAGTATTTT
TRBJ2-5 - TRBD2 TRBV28 CASRAGVETQYF TGTGCCAGCCGGGCGGGAGTAGAGACCCAGTACTTC
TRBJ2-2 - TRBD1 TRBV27 CASRGIVGQGKTGELFF TGTGCCAGCAGAGGAATCGTAGGACAGGGAAAAACCGGGGAGCTGTTTTTT
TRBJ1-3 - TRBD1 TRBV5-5 CASSGQGGNTIYF TGTGCCAGCAGCGGACAGGGAGGAAACACCATATATTTT
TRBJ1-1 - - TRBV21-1 CASSKVVGGSPEAFF TGTGCCAGCAGCAAAGTAGTCGGGGGTTCCCCTGAAGCTTTCTTT
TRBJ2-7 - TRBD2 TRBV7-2 CASSLGTPGGSGSYEQYF TGTGCCAGCAGCTTGGGGACGCCCGGAGGAAGCGGGAGTTACGAGCAGTACTTC
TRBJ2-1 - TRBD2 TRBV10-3 CAIRLAEEFNEQFF TGTGCCATCAGGCTAGCGGAGGAGTTCAATGAGCAGTTCTTC
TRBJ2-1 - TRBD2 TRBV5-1 CASSVGALASYNEQFF TGCGCCAGCAGCGTAGGGGCACTAGCGAGCTACAATGAGCAGTTCTTC
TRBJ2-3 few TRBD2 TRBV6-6 CASSSVAGVVTDTQYF TGTGCCAGCAGTTCGGTAGCGGGAGTGGTCACAGATACGCAGTATTTT
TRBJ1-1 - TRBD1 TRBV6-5 CASRPSGTGLTEAFF TGTGCCAGCAGACCATCCGGGACAGGTCTCACTGAAGCTTTCTTT
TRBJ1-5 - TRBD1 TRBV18 CASSPNRGGNQPQHF TGTGCCAGCTCACCAAACAGGGGGGGCAATCAGCCCCAGCATTTT
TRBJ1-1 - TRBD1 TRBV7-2 CASSLQGATTEAFF TGTGCCAGCAGCCTTCAGGGGGCTACCACTGAAGCTTTCTTT
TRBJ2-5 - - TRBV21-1 CARKETGWEETQYF TGTGCCAGAAAGGAGACAGGGTGGGAAGAGACCCAGTACTTC
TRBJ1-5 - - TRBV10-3 CAIRSQQGDQPQHF TGTGCCATCAGGTCCCAACAGGGTGATCAGCCCCAGCATTTT
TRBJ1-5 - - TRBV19 CASRHQVSNQPQHF TGTGCCAGTAGACATCAAGTCAGCAATCAGCCCCAGCATTTT
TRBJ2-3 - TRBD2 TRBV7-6 CASSLAGGPVDTQYF TGTGCCAGCAGCTTAGCGGGAGGGCCGGTAGATACGCAGTATTTT
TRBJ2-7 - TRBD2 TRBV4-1 CASSQVGLAGAYEQYF TGCGCCAGCAGCCAAGTTGGACTAGCGGGAGCCTACGAGCAGTACTTC
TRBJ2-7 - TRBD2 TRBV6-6 CASGIAGGAYEQYF TGTGCCAGCGGCATAGCGGGAGGGGCCTACGAGCAGTACTTC
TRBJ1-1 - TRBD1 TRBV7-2 CASSFGGTGNTEAFF TGTGCCAGCAGCTTTGGGGGGACAGGGAACACTGAAGCTTTCTTT
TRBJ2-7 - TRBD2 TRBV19 CASSRLAASYEQYF TGTGCCAGTAGTAGGCTAGCGGCTTCCTACGAGCAGTACTTC
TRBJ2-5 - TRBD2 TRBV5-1 CASSLVGLQETQYF TGCGCCAGCAGCTTGGTGGGACTACAAGAGACCCAGTACTTC
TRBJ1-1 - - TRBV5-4 CASSQDYSNTEAFF TGTGCCAGCAGCCAAGACTACAGTAACACTGAAGCTTTCTTT
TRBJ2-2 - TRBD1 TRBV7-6 CASSLPHGGAGGLFGELFF TGTGCCAGCAGCTTACCCCATGGTGGGGCAGGGGGCTTATTCGGGGAGCTGTTTTTT
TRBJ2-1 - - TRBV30 CAWSGGTLITDEQFF TGTGCCTGGAGTGGAGGGACTTTGATAACCGATGAGCAGTTCTTC
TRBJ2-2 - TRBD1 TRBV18 CASSPRDRNTGELFF TGTGCCAGCTCACCACGGGACAGGAACACCGGGGAGCTGTTTTTT
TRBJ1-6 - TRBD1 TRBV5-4 CASSFRDRVQSPLHF TGTGCCAGCAGCTTCCGCGACAGGGTTCAATCCCCCCTCCACTTT
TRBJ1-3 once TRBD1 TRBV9 CASSGRQGAGGNTIYF TGTGCCAGCAGCGGAAGACAGGGGGCGGGTGGAAACACCATATATTTT
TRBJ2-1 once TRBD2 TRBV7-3 CASSLSSGRNEQFF TGTGCCAGCAGCTTATCTAGCGGGAGGAATGAGCAGTTCTTC
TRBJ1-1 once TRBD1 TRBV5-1 CASSLADRGTEAFF TGCGCCAGCAGCTTGGCCGACAGGGGCACTGAAGCTTTCTTT
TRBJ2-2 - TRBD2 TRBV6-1 CASRWREAGELFF TGTGCCAGCAGGTGGCGGGAGGCCGGGGAGCTGTTTTTT
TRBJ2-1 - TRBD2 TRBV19 CASSPAGTRGREQFF TGTGCCAGTAGCCCCGCCGGGACTAGGGGACGGGAGCAGTTCTTC
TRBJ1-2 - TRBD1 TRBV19 CASADRVYGYTF TGTGCCTCCGCAGACAGGGTTTACGGCTACACCTTC
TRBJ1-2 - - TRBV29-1 CSGEANYGYTF TGCAGCGGAGAGGCTAACTATGGCTACACCTTC
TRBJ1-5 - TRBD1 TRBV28 CASSSSPRDRHQPQHF TGTGCCAGCAGTTCTTCTCCACGGGACAGACATCAGCCCCAGCATTTT
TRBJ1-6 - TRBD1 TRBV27 CASSLSRTGWNSPLHF TGTGCCAGCAGTTTATCCAGGACAGGGTGGAATTCACCCCTCCACTTT
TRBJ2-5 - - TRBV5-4 CASSSGGQGALRETQYF TGTGCCAGCAGCTCGGGGGGCCAGGGGGCATTGAGGGAGACCCAGTACTTC
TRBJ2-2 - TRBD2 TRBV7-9 CSSSSPMGLAGEVGELFF TGTTCCAGCAGCTCACCCATGGGTCTAGCGGGAGAGGTCGGGGAGCTGTTTTTT
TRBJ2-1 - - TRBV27 CASTQGGGWNEQFF TGTGCCAGCACCCAAGGGGGGGGCTGGAATGAGCAGTTCTTC
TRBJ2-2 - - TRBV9 CASSVEDIWNTGELFF TGTGCCAGCAGCGTAGAGGACATCTGGAACACCGGGGAGCTGTTTTTT
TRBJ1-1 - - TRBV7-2 CASSLAIGGAFF TGTGCCAGCAGCTTAGCCATCGGCGGGGCTTTCTTT
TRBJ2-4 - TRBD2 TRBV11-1 CASSQTSGRENIQYF TGTGCCAGCAGCCAGACTAGCGGGAGAGAAAACATTCAGTACTTC
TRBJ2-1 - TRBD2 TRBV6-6 CASSYSGTSGIGQFF TGTGCCAGCAGTTACTCCGGGACTAGCGGGATAGGGCAGTTCTTC
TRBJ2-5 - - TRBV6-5 CASRGPPGTQYF TGTGCCAGCAGGGGGCCTCCGGGGACCCAGTACTTC
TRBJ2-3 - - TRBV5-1 CASSFGTDSGSDTQYF TGCGCCAGCAGCTTCGGAACCGACAGTGGGTCAGATACGCAGTATTTT
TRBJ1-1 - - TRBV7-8 CASCQSRVQSTEAFF TGTGCCAGCTGCCAGTCACGGGTTCAGAGCACTGAAGCTTTCTTT
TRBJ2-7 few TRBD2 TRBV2 CASSRTSGSYEQYF TGTGCCAGCAGTAGGACTAGCGGGAGCTACGAGCAGTACTTC
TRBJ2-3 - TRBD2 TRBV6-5 CASSYSRTSTDTQYF TGTGCCAGCAGTTACTCGAGGACTAGCACGGATACGCAGTATTTT
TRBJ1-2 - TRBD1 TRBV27 CASSSRQGNYGYTF TGTGCCAGCAGTTCCCGACAGGGGAACTATGGCTACACCTTC